The T cell receptor (beta chain) under discussion was sequenced for a study of control samples from healthy donors and cancer patients. Unmatched junction bases numbered 4, after V lost 4 bases and J lost 7 bases. The CDR3 length is 14 residues. Germline V lookup: CDR1 SNHLY, CDR2 FYNNEI. Produced via immunoSEQ multiplex PCR; TCRdb's table is partial and in-frame only. Seen here are roughly 25,000 clones, approximately 91% observed once, and the top ten hold roughly an eighth. The receptor comes from a man in his forties or fifties with lung cancer. J is TRBJ1-4 and V is TRBV2; 9 bases fit TRBD1. Material: PBMCs. CDR3 protein: CASSATGGVEKLFF. The CDR3 DNA reads TGTGCCAGCAGTGCGACAGGGGGGGTTGAAAAACTGTTTTTT.